The next 26 T cell receptor beta chains were all read from a single sample in a study of CD8+CD57+ T cells in acquired aplastic anemia. Patients selected for sequencing had displayed CD8+CD57+ cell expansion by flow cytometry. Genomic DNA templated the TCR beta VDJ and CDR3 profiling. MiXCR, run by TCRdb on the reads, gives a single entry per CDR3 protein. The profile shows some 170,000 distinct CDR3 sequences, about 45% of them singletons. Material: sorted CD4+, CD8+, or CD8+CD57+ T cells (not recorded which) from PBMCs. Receptors originate from a human donor with aplastic anemia.

This clonotype has a count of ten or more. The J gene is TRBJ2-7, the V gene TRBV3-1, with D unresolved. Trimming took off 1 base at V and 6 bases at J, with 10 bases between the two ends. Looked up from germline, CDR1 is LGHDT and CDR2 is YNNKEL (reference sequence). This CDR3 contains 13 residues. As DNA, the CDR3 is TGTGCCAGCAGCCAAGCCGACGGCGGCGAGCAGTACTTC. It translates to CASSQADGGEQYF.

This clonotype has just one count. The chain employs TRBV29-1 and TRBJ1-1, with a possible D match to TRBD1 (6 bases). V was clipped by 7 bases and J by 5 bases, with 23 bases between them. This CDR3 has 15 amino acids. Looked up from germline, CDR1 is SQVTM and CDR2 is ANQGSEA. CDR3: CSAGGDKVFQTEAFF. The CDR3 coding sequence is TGCAGCGCGGGGGGGGACAAGGTTTTCCAGACTGAAGCTTTCTTT. The complete variable domain, with remaining parts taken from reference TRBV29-1 and TRBJ1-1, reads SAVISQKPSRDICQRGTSLTIQCQVDSQVTMMFWYRQQPGQSLTLIATANQGSEATYESGFVIDKFPISRPNLTFSTLTVSNMSPEDSSIYLCSAGGDKVFQTEAFFGQGTRLTVV.

This clonotype was detected ten times or more. The chain carries TRBV25-1 and TRBJ2-7; maybe TRBD2 (6 bases). Germline CDR1 reads MGHDK; CDR2 reads SYGVNS. Trimming left V 5 bases short and J 4 bases short, with 15 bases between. CDR3 size: 14 residues. The CDR3 spells CASSPKGTSYEQYF. The CDR3 DNA sequence: TGTGCCAGCAGTCCAAAAGGGACTTCATACGAGCAGTACTTC.

The V gene is TRBV14, the J gene TRBJ2-6, with a weak D call TRBD1 (6 bases). Germline CDR1 and CDR2: SGHDN and FVKESK. This CDR3 comprises 19 residues. The V end lost 1 base, the J end lost 1 base, and 17 bases lay between the germline ends. This CDR3 reads CASSQVPLGGRSGANVLTF. CDR3 nucleotides: TGTGCCAGCAGCCAAGTTCCCCTTGGGGGCCGTTCTGGGGCCAACGTCCTGACTTTC.

V and J are TRBV14 and TRBJ2-5; a weak D match, TRBD1 (6 bases). The CDR3 loop spans 15 amino acids. V was clipped by 5 bases and J by 5 bases, with 18 bases between them. Looked up from germline, CDR1 is SGHDN and CDR2 is FVKESK. CDR3 DNA: TGTGCCAGCAGCTCAAACAGGGTACGGAGGGAGACCCAGTACTTC. Protein sequence: CASSSNRVRRETQYF.

In its sample, this clonotype was seen many times. This chain joins TRBV7-8 and TRBJ1-1, with D unclear. The CDR3 has 14 residues. Germline V lookup: CDR1 SGHVS, CDR2 FQNEAQ. V lost 4 bases and J 2 bases, leaving 11 bases between the germline ends. The CDR3 region is CASSSPHLNTEAFF. The CDR3 bases are TGTGCCAGCAGCTCCCCCCACCTTAACACTGAAGCTTTCTTT.

Many counts were recorded for this clonotype. The chain uses TRBV5-1 and TRBJ2-5; 8 positions agree with TRBD2. In germline, CDR1 is SGHRS, CDR2 YFSETQ. The V and J ends lost 0 bases and 4 bases, in that order; junction bases with no gene match: 2. The CDR3 has 14 residues. The CDR3 loop reads CASSLEGTRETQYF. DNA of the CDR3: TGCGCCAGCAGCTTGGAAGGGACTAGAGAGACCCAGTACTTC.

The sample holds many counts of this clonotype. The V and J genes are TRBV11-2 and TRBJ1-6; 8 bases line up with TRBD1. The CDR3 length is 17 residues. Germline-derived CDR1 and CDR2 are SGHAT and FQNNGV. Germline trimming cut 2 bases from V and 7 bases from J; bases unmatched to any gene: 10. This CDR3 is CASSLFGQGLRNSPLHF. The CDR3 DNA reads as TGTGCCAGCAGCTTATTCGGACAGGGATTACGGAATTCACCCCTCCACTTT.

The chain joins TRBV7-2 to TRBJ2-1; D unclear. This CDR3 region has 13 residues. V was trimmed by 5 bases and J by 0 bases, leaving 5 bases between them. Looked up from germline, CDR1 is SGHTA and CDR2 is FQGNSA. CDR3 coding DNA: TGTGCCAGCAGCCGGACCTCCTACAATGAGCAGTTCTTC. Amino acids: CASSRTSYNEQFF.

This clonotype was detected many times. The rearrangement joins TRBV7-9 to TRBJ2-6; D is undetermined. The germline V gene encodes CDR1 SEHNR and CDR2 FQNEAQ (reference sequence). The CDR3 covers 17 residues. Deletions cut 1 base from V and 0 bases from J, with 10 bases between. DNA of the CDR3: TGTGCCAGCAGCTTAGTCTTAACAGCCTCTGGGGCCAACGTCCTGACTTTC. Residues: CASSLVLTASGANVLTF.

The rearrangement joins TRBV24-1 to TRBJ2-7, with 11 bases lining up with TRBD2. CDR1 and CDR2 from the germline V gene are KGHDR and SFDVKD. V shed 6 bases, J shed 7 bases, and the junction held 7 bases outside the gene matches. The CDR3 sequence is 14 residues long. CDR3 sequence reads: CATSLAGGQGEQYF. CDR3 nucleotide sequence: TGTGCCACCAGTCTAGCGGGAGGTCAGGGGGAGCAGTACTTC.

There are many counts of this clonotype. V gene TRBV9 combines with J gene TRBJ1-3; possibly TRBD1 for D (6 bases). The CDR3 runs 15 residues. Trimming shortened V by 4 bases and J by 1 base, and 12 bases separated the two germline ends. Germline V gives CDR1 SGDLS, CDR2 YYNGEE. As DNA, the CDR3 is TGTGCCAGCAGCCCGAGGGGGGGGTCTGGAAACACCATATATTTT. It codes for CASSPRGGSGNTIYF.

This clonotype was observed many times. The V gene is TRBV29-1, the J gene TRBJ1-5; 8 bases are a match to TRBD1. CDR1 and CDR2 from the germline V gene are SQVTM and ANQGSEA. The CDR3 is 13 residues long. With V trimmed by 6 bases and J by 7 bases, 8 bases remained unmatched. The CDR3 region is CSVVTGERQPQHF. In DNA, the CDR3 is TGCAGCGTCGTGACAGGGGAGAGGCAGCCCCAGCATTTT.

This clonotype was picked up many times. This rearrangement joins TRBV7-2 to TRBJ2-7; maybe TRBD1 (6 bases). Trimming shortened V by 1 base and J by 2 bases, and 12 bases separated the two germline ends. This CDR3 has 15 residues. The germline V gene has CDR1 SGHTA and CDR2 FQGNSA. DNA for the CDR3: TGTGCCAGCAGCTTAGGAGATGGGGGCCCCTACGAGCAGTACTTC. Translated, it gives CASSLGDGGPYEQYF.

The J gene is TRBJ2-3, the V gene TRBV2; TRBD2 aligns across 10 bases. The CDR3 loop spans 15 amino acids. V lost 2 bases to trimming and J lost 1 base; unmatched junction nucleotides: 0. Germline CDR1 reads SNHLY; CDR2 reads FYNNEI. The CDR3 reads CASSELAGGTDTQYF. CDR3 DNA: TGTGCCAGCAGTGAACTAGCGGGGGGCACAGATACGCAGTATTTT.

This clonotype showed up many times. The CDR3 loop is CASSSSESTDTQYF. CDR3 in DNA: TGCGCCAGCAGCTCCTCGGAGAGCACAGATACGCAGTATTTT. The chain is built from TRBV5-1 and TRBJ2-3; D gene uncertain. There are 14 residues in the CDR3. V gave up 3 bases and J gave up 0 bases, with 8 bases separating them. From germline, CDR1 is SGHRS and CDR2 YFSETQ.

The rearrangement uses TRBV19 and TRBJ2-7; 10 bases align to TRBD1. This CDR3 region has 15 residues. In germline, CDR1 is LNHDA, CDR2 SQIVND (reference sequence). V gave up 4 bases and J gave up 2 bases; unmatched junction bases: 5. CDR3 sequence reads: CASSKPGQGAYEQYF. CDR3 bases: TGTGCCAGTAGTAAGCCCGGACAGGGGGCCTACGAGCAGTACTTC.

The V gene is TRBV24-1, the J gene TRBJ1-2; 7 nucleotides agree with TRBD1. The CDR3 has 12 amino acids. Losses at the gene ends were 3 bases for V and 8 bases for J; bases not matched to a gene: 2. Germline V gives CDR1 KGHDR, CDR2 SFDVKD. The CDR3 nucleotides are TGTGCCACCAGTGATACAGGGGTAGGCTACACCTTC. The encoded protein is CATSDTGVGYTF.

The chain carries TRBV29-1 and TRBJ2-3; 9 nucleotides line up with TRBD2. The V gene end was trimmed by 2 bases and the J gene end by 3 bases; junction bases not matched to a gene: 12. Germline V gene data show CDR1 as SQVTM and CDR2 as ANQGSEA. The CDR3 spans 17 residues. The CDR3 loop reads CSVESPRHSGGTDTQYF. The CDR3 DNA is TGCAGCGTTGAATCCCCCCGGCATAGCGGGGGTACAGATACGCAGTATTTT.

This clonotype was recorded at least ten times. The chain combines TRBV4-1 with TRBJ2-6, with D possibly matching TRBD1 (6 bases). The CDR3 consists of 16 residues. V was pared by 0 bases and J by 1 base, with 7 bases between. Looked up from germline, CDR1 is MGHRA and CDR2 is YSYEKL. CDR3 sequence: CASSQDGTSGANVLTF. CDR3 bases: TGCGCCAGCAGCCAAGATGGGACATCTGGGGCCAACGTCCTGACTTTC.

This clonotype occurred a few times. This chain links TRBV10-3 with TRBJ2-1, with D perhaps assigned TRBD1 or TRBD2 (5 bases each). The CDR3 is 15 residues long. From germline, CDR1 is ENHRY and CDR2 SYGVKD. V lost 4 bases and J 2 bases, leaving 12 bases between the germline ends. CDR3 residues: CAISARDGTYNEQFF. CDR3 bases: TGTGCCATCAGTGCCCGGGACGGAACCTACAATGAGCAGTTCTTC.

The CDR3 coding sequence is TGCAGTGCCGGGACTTGGGAGCAGTACTTC. The encoded protein is CSAGTWEQYF. V is TRBV20-1 and J is TRBJ2-7, with TRBD2 as a possible D gene (6 bases). Trimming shortened V by 6 bases and J by 7 bases, and 10 bases separated the two germline ends. Per the germline V gene, CDR1 is DFQATT and CDR2 is SNEGSKA (reference sequence). This CDR3 has 10 residues.

With respect to this clonotype: A read error is possible here, since a much larger clone lies one base away. The CDR3 is CTSSQDYNEKLFF. Here the CDR3 DNA reads TGTACCAGCAGCCAGGACTATAATGAAAAACTGTTTTTT. The V gene is TRBV3-1, the J gene TRBJ1-4; no clear D gene. CDR3 length: 13 residues. CDR1 and CDR2 from the germline V gene are LGHDT and YNNKEL (reference sequence). Combining the CDR3 with reference TRBV3-1 and TRBJ1-4 gives the whole variable domain DTAVSQTPKYLVTQMGNDKSIKCEQNLGHDTMYWYKQDSKKFLKIMFSYNNKELIINETVPNRFSPKSPDKAHLNLHINSLELGDSAVYFCTSSQDYNEKLFFGSGTQLSVL.

This clonotype was recorded at least ten times. The rearrangement joins TRBV3-1 to TRBJ2-5; D is tentatively TRBD1 or TRBD2 (5 bases each). The CDR3 is 13 amino acids. The germline V gene encodes CDR1 LGHDT and CDR2 YNNKEL (reference sequence). Trimming cost V 0 bases and J 4 bases, with 6 bases left between them. The DNA for the CDR3 is TGTGCCAGCAGCCAAGAGGGGGTAGAGACCCAGTACTTC. Amino acid sequence: CASSQEGVETQYF.

This clonotype was detected many times. The V gene is TRBV20-1, the J gene TRBJ2-3, with D unclear. Germline V gene lookup returns CDR1 DFQATT and CDR2 SNEGSKA (reference sequence). The CDR3 is 11 amino acids. The V end was cut by 4 bases, the J end by 4 bases, with 6 bases between. CDR3 sequence reads: CSATHADTQYF. The CDR3 DNA is TGCAGTGCTACTCACGCAGATACGCAGTATTTT.

This clonotype was seen more than once but under ten times. The chain joins TRBV2 to TRBJ2-7; 8 nucleotides agree with TRBD1. The CDR3 totals 14 residues. The trim removed 6 bases at V and 1 base at J, leaving 5 bases unmatched. Germline loops: CDR1 SNHLY, CDR2 FYNNEI. The CDR3 DNA follows: TGTGCCAGCAGGATGACAGGGGTATCCTACGAGCAGTACTTC. Amino acids: CASRMTGVSYEQYF.